The following is a T cell receptor beta chain sequence with its context. TCRdb ran MiXCR on the 5' RACE reads and lists one entry per CDR3 protein. The top ten hold around 7.8% of the sample, which has roughly 280,000 distinct CDR3 sequences, 20% seen once. This entry is derived from a study of CD8 T cells in ankylosing spondylitis. Germline assignment: CDR1 DFQATT and CDR2 SNEGSKA (reference sequence). Losses at the gene ends were 3 bases for V and 8 bases for J; bases not matched to a gene: 9. The CDR3 runs to 14 residues. The receptor was derived from a male donor with ankylosing spondylitis or in good health (not recorded which). Sequences were obtained from blood, either unsorted or a sorted T cell fraction (not recorded which). This rearrangement joins TRBV20-1 to TRBJ2-4, with 8 bases aligning to TRBD1. CDR3 DNA sequence: TGCAGTGCTAGCGACCCCAGGGGGCTGGACATTCAGTACTTC. Amino acid sequence: CSASDPRGLDIQYF.